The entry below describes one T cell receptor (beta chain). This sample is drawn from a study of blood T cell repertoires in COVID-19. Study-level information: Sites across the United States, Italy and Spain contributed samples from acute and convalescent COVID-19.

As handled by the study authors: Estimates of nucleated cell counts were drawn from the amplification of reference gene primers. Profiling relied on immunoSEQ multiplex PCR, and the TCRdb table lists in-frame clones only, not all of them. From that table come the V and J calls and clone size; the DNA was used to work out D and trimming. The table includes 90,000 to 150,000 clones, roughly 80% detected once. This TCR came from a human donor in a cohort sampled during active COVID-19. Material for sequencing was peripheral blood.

CDR3 in amino acids: CASSLGTSGTETQYF. The DNA for the CDR3 is TGTGCCAGCAGCCTCGGGACTAGCGGGACGGAGACCCAGTACTTC. This chain links TRBV7-8 with TRBJ2-5; 13 bases are a match to TRBD2. CDR3 length: 15 residues. Germline CDR1 is SGHVS and CDR2 is FQNEAQ. V was clipped by 5 bases and J by 5 bases; unmatched bases: 5.